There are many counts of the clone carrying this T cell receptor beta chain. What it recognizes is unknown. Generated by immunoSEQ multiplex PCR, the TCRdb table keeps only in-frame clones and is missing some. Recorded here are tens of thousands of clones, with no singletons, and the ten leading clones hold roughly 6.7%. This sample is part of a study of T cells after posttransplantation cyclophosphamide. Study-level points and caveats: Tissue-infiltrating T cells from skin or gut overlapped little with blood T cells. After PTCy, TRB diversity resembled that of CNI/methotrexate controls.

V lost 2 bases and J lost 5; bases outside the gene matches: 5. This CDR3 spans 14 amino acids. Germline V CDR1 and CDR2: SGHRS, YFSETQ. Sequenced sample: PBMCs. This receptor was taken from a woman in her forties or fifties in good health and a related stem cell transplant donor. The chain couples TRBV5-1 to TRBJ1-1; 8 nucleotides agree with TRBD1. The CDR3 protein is CASSFQGAGTEAFF. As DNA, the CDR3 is TGCGCCAGCAGCTTCCAGGGGGCCGGGACTGAAGCTTTCTTT.